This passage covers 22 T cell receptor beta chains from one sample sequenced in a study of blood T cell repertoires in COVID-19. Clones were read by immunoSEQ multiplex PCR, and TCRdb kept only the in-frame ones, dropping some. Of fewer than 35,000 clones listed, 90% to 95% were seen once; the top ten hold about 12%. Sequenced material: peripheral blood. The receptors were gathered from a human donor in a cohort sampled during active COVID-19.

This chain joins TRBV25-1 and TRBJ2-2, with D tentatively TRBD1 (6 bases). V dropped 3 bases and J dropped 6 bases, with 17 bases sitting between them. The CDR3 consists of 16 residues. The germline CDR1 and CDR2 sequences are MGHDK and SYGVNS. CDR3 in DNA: TGTGCCAGCAGTGACCAAACCAGGGGAAACGCCGGGGAGCTGTTTTTT. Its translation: CASSDQTRGNAGELFF.

CDR3 DNA sequence: TGTGCCAGCAGTTCTCCGGGACAGGGGGCGGGCTATGGCTACACCTTC. This codes for CASSSPGQGAGYGYTF. The chain couples TRBV6-5 to TRBJ1-2; 12 positions agree with TRBD1. V trimming: 4 bases; J trimming: 4 bases; junction bases outside the gene matches: 7. CDR3 length: 16 amino acids. Germline V gene sequence: CDR1 MNHEY, CDR2 SVGAGI.

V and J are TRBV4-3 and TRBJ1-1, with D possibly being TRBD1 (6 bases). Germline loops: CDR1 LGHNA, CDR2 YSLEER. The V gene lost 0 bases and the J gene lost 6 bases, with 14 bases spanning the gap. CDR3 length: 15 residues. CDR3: CASSQDPRGSAEAFF. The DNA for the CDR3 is TGCGCCAGCAGCCAAGATCCGAGGGGGTCTGCTGAAGCTTTCTTT.

The CDR3 DNA reads as TGTGCCAGCAGCCAACGTAGAAACACCGGGGAGCTGTTTTTT. Translation gives CASSQRRNTGELFF. The genes are TRBV3-1 (or the pseudogene TRBV3-2) and TRBJ2-2; no clear D. This CDR3 comprises 14 residues. V dropped 2 bases and J dropped 2 bases, with 6 bases sitting between them. Germline V lookup: CDR1 LGHDT, CDR2 YNNKEL (reference sequence).

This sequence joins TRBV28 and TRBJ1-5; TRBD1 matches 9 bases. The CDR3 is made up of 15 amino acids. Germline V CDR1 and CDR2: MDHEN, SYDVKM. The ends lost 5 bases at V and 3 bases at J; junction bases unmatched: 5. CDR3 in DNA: TGTGCCAGCAGTGGGACAGGGTGGAACAATCAGCCCCAGCATTTT. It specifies CASSGTGWNNQPQHF.

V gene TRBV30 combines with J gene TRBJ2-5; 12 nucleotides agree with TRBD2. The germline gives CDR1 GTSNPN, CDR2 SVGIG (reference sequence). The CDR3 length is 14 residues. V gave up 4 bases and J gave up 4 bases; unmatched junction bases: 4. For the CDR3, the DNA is TGTGCCTGGACTAGCGGGAGGGGGGGAGAGACCCAGTACTTC. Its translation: CAWTSGRGGETQYF.

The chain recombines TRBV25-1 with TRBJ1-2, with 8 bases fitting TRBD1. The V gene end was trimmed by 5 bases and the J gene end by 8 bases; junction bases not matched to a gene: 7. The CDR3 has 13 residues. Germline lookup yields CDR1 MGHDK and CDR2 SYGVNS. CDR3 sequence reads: CASSTGQGRGYTF. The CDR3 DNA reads TGTGCCAGCAGTACAGGACAGGGCCGGGGCTACACCTTC.

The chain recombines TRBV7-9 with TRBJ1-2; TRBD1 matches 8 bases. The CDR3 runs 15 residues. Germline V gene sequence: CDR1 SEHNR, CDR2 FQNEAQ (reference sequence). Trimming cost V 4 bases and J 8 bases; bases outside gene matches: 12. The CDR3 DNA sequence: TGTGCCAGCAGCTCCCCGCAGGGGGCGGGATTAGGCTACACCTTC. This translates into CASSSPQGAGLGYTF.

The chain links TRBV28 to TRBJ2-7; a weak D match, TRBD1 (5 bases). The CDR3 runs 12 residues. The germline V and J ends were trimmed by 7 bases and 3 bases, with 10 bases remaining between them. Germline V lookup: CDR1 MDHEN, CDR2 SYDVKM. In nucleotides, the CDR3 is TGTGCCAGCATCTCAGGGCACTACGAGCAGTACTTC. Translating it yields CASISGHYEQYF.

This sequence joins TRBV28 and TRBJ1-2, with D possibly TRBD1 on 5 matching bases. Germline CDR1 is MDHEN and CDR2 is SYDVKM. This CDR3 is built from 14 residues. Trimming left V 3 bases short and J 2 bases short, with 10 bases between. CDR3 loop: CASSFRGLNYGYTF. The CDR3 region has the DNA TGTGCCAGCAGTTTCCGGGGACTCAACTATGGCTACACCTTC.

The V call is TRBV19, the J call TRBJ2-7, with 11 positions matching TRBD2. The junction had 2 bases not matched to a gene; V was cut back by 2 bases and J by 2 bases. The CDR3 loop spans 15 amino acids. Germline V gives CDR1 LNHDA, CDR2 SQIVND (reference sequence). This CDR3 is CASSITTSGTYEQYF. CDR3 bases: TGTGCCAGTAGTATAACGACTAGCGGGACCTACGAGCAGTACTTC.

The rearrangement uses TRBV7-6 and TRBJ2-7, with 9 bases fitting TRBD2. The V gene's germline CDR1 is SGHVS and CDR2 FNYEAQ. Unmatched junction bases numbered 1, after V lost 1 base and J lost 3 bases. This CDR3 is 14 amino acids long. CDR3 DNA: TGTGCCAGCAGCTTAGGTAGCGGGAGCTACGAGCAGTACTTC. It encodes CASSLGSGSYEQYF.

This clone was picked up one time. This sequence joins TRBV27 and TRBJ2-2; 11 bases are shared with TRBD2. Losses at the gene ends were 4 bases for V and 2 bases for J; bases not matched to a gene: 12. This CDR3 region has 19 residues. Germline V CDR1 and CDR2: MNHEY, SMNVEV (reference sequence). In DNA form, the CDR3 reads TGTGCCAGCAGTTGGCAGGGTAGCACTAGCGGGAGAAACACCGGGGAGCTGTTTTTT. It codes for CASSWQGSTSGRNTGELFF.

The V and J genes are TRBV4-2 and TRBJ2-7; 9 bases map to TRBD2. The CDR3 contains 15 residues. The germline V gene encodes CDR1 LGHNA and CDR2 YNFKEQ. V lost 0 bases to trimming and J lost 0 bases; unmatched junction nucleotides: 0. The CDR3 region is CASSQETSGSYEQYF. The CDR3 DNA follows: TGTGCCAGCAGCCAAGAGACTAGCGGCTCCTACGAGCAGTACTTC.

In nucleotides, the CDR3 is TGTGCCAGCAGCCAAGAGGAGGACAGGGGGCGTCGCGAGCAGTACTTC. It translates to CASSQEEDRGRREQYF. The chain uses TRBV4-2 and TRBJ2-7; TRBD1 aligns across 11 bases. Per germline, CDR1 LGHNA and CDR2 YNFKEQ. This CDR3 spans 16 amino acids. J was trimmed by 6 bases and V by 0 bases; bases with no gene match: 7.

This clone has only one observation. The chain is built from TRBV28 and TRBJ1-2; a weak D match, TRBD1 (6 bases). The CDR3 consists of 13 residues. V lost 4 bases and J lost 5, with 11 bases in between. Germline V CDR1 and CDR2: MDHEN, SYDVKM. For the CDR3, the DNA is TGTGCCAGCAGTTATCCACAGGGATATGGCTACACCTTC. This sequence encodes CASSYPQGYGYTF.

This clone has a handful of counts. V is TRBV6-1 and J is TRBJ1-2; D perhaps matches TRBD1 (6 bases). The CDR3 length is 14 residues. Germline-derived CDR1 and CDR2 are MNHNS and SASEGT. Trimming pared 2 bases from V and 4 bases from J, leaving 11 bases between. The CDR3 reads CASSENTGTYGYTF. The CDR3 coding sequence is TGTGCCAGCAGTGAAAATACAGGGACCTATGGCTACACCTTC.

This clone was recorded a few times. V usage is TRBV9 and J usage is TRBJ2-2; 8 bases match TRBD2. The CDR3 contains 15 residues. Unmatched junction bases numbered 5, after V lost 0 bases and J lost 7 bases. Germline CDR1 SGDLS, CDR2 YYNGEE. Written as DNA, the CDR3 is TGTGCCAGCAGCGTAGAGGCGGGAGGATTCGGGGAGCTGTTTTTT. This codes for CASSVEAGGFGELFF. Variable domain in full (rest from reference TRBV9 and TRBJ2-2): DSGVTQTPKHLITATGQRVTLRCSPRSGDLSVYWYQQSLDQGLQFLIQYYNGEERAKGNILERFSAQQFPDLHSELNLSSLELGDSALYFCASSVEAGGFGELFFGEGSRLTVL.

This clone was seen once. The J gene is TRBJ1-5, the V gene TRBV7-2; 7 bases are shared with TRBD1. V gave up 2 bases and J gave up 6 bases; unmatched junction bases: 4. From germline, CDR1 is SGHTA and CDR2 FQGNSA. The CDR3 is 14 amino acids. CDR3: CASSLRQGGQPQHF. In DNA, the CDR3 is TGTGCCAGCAGCTTAAGACAGGGCGGTCAGCCCCAGCATTTT. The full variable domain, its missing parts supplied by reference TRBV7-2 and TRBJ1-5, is GAGVSQSPSNKVTEKGKDVELRCDPISGHTALYWYRQSLGQGLEFLIYFQGNSAPDKSGLPSDRFSAERTGGSVSTLTIQRTQQEDSAVYLCASSLRQGGQPQHFGDGTRLSIL.

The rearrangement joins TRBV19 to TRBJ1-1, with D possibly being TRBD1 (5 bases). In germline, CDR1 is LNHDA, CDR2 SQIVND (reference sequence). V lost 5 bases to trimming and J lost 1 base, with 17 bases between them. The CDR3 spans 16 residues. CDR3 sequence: CASSLAPLDRNTEAFF. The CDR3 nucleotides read TGTGCCAGTAGTCTCGCCCCTCTCGACAGGAACACTGAAGCTTTCTTT.

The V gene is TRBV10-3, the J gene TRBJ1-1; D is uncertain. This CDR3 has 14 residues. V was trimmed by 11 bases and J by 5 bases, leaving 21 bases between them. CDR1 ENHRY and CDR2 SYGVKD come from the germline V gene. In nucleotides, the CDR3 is TGTGCCGCACGCACGCACGGACTTAGGACTGAAGCTTTCTTT. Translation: CAARTHGLRTEAFF.

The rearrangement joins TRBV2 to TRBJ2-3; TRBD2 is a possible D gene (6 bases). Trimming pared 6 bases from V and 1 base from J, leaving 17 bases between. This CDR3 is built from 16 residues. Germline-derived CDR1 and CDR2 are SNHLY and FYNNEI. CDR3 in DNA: TGTGCCAGCAGCCCATTAGCGGATGGAGGCACAGATACGCAGTATTTT. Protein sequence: CASSPLADGGTDTQYF.